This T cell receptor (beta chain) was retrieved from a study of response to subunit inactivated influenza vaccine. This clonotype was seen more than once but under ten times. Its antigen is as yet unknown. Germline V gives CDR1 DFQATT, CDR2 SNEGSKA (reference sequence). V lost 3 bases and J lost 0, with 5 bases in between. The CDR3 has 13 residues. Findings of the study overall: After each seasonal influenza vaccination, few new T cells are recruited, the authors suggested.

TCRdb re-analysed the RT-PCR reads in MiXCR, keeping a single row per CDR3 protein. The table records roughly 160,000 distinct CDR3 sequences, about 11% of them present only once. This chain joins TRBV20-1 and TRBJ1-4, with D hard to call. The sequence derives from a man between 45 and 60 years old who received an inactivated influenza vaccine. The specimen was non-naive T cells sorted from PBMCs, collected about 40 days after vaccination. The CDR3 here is CSASDATNEKLFF. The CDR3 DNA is TGCAGTGCTAGCGATGCAACTAATGAAAAACTGTTTTTT.